This TCR beta chain stems from a study of T-cell memory formation after mild COVID-19. Each CDR3 protein gets one entry after TCRdb re-called the 5' RACE reads with MiXCR. The sample has approximately 150,000 distinct CDR3 sequences, around 13% seen once; the top ten hold 12% to 15%. CDR1 is SGHNT, CDR2 YYREEE, per germline (reference sequence). V lost 1 base and J lost 6, with 8 bases in between. This CDR3 has 12 residues. The source material was PBMCs or a T cell subset sorted from them (not recorded which). This clonotype originated in an adult woman who had mild COVID-19 (a few samples of this study predate the infection). Cell type and time point are not known. The rearrangement links TRBV5-4 to TRBJ2-7; D ambiguous. The chain's CDR3 is CASSLNYGEQYF. The CDR3 DNA reads TGTGCCAGCAGCTTGAACTACGGCGAGCAGTACTTC.